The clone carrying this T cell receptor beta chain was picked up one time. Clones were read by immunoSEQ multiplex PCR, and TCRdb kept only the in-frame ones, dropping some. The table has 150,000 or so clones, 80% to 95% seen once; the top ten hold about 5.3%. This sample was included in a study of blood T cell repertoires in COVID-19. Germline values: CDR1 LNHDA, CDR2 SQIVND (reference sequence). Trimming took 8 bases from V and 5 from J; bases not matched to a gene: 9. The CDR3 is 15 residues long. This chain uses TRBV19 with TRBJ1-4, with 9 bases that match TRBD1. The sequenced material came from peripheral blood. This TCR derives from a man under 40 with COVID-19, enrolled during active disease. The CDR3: CASSTTGTGNEKLFF. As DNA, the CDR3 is TGTGCCAGTTCAACAACCGGGACAGGGAATGAAAAACTGTTTTTT.